One and the same sample provided the 11 T cell receptor beta chains below, sequenced in a study of T cell responses to AZD1222 COVID-19 vaccine. Some clones are missing from TCRdb's copy, which holds only in-frame ones; the method was immunoSEQ multiplex PCR. The sample holds over 100,000 clones, roughly 87% seen once. The sample was peripheral blood, taken on day 0 of AZD1222 vaccination. These TCRs come from an adult in good health.

The V gene is TRBV5-1, the J gene TRBJ2-3; D is ambiguous. There are 12 residues in the CDR3. Per the germline V gene, CDR1 is SGHRS and CDR2 is YFSETQ. V gave up 1 base and J gave up 9 bases, with 9 bases separating them. The CDR3 here is CASSLTVETQYF. For the CDR3, the DNA is TGCGCCAGCAGCTTGACGGTCGAGACGCAGTATTTT.

The V gene is TRBV7-2, the J gene TRBJ1-6; D not resolved. This CDR3 comprises 14 residues. V lost 3 bases, J lost 8 bases, and 11 bases lay in between. Germline CDR1 SGHTA, CDR2 FQGNSA. The CDR3 bases are TGTGCCAGCAGCTTTATAAGGGCTTATTCACCCCTCCACTTT. Protein: CASSFIRAYSPLHF.

In this sample, this clone turned up once. The rearrangement uses TRBV5-4 and TRBJ1-1; possibly TRBD1 for D (6 bases). Deletions cut 4 bases from V and 6 bases from J, with 22 bases between. CDR3 length: 16 residues. The germline V gene encodes CDR1 SGHNT and CDR2 YYREEE (reference sequence). CDR3 protein: CASSDPRAGAKAEAFF. Written as DNA, the CDR3 is TGTGCCAGCAGCGACCCTCGGGCAGGGGCGAAGGCTGAAGCTTTCTTT.

This rearrangement joins TRBV9 to TRBJ1-1; 7 bases agree with TRBD1. Germline CDR1 reads SGDLS; CDR2 reads YYNGEE. The CDR3 sequence is 14 residues long. After removal of 4 bases from V and 1 base from J, the junction contained 4 bases not matched to a gene. The CDR3 loop reads CASSSGTANTEAFF. The CDR3 nucleotides read TGTGCCAGCAGCTCCGGGACAGCGAACACTGAAGCTTTCTTT.

This chain links TRBV30 with TRBJ1-5, with 7 bases identical to TRBD1. The trim removed 2 bases at V and 6 bases at J, leaving 13 bases unmatched. Germline assignment: CDR1 GTSNPN and CDR2 SVGIG (reference sequence). This CDR3 has 16 residues. The CDR3: CAWSKGAGLGGQPQHF. For the CDR3, the DNA is TGTGCCTGGAGTAAGGGGGCAGGACTGGGCGGTCAGCCCCAGCATTTT.

Only one count was recorded for this clone. The rearrangement links TRBV4-3 to TRBJ1-1, with TRBD1 matching 7 bases. Germline V CDR1 and CDR2: LGHNA, YSLEER. The CDR3 consists of 15 residues. V lost 2 bases, J lost 0 bases, and 3 bases stayed unmatched. The CDR3 loop reads CASSQPGQMNTEAFF. CDR3 nucleotides: TGCGCCAGCAGCCAACCGGGACAGATGAACACTGAAGCTTTCTTT.

The chain is built from TRBV5-8 and TRBJ1-1; D gene unclear. Per germline, CDR1 SGHTS and CDR2 YDEGEE. Trimming took 1 base from V and 0 from J, leaving 10 bases between them. The CDR3 loop spans 15 amino acids. The CDR3 nucleotides are TGTGCCAGCAGCTTGTTGTCGTATTTGAACACTGAAGCTTTCTTT. It yields the protein CASSLLSYLNTEAFF. The full variable domain, completed using reference TRBV5-8 and TRBJ1-1, is EAGVTQSPTHLIKTRGQQATLRCSPISGHTSVYWYQQALGLGLQFLLWYDEGEERNRGNFPPRFSGRQFPNYSSELNVNALELEDSALYLCASSLLSYLNTEAFFGQGTRLTVV.

V usage is TRBV9 and J usage is TRBJ2-7, with D perhaps given as TRBD1 or TRBD2 (6 bases each). Per the germline V gene, CDR1 is SGDLS and CDR2 is YYNGEE. This CDR3 has 15 amino acids. Trimming left V 0 bases short and J 3 bases short, with 13 bases between. CDR3 nucleotide sequence: TGTGCCAGCAGCGTAGAGGGGGACTCGGACTACGAGCAGTACTTC. It codes for CASSVEGDSDYEQYF.

This chain connects TRBV3-1 (or the pseudogene TRBV3-2) to TRBJ1-6; a weak D match, TRBD1 (6 bases). This CDR3 region has 16 residues. V was cut by 4 bases and J by 7 bases, with 17 bases left in between. Germline-derived CDR1 and CDR2 are LGHDT and YNNKEL (reference sequence). This CDR3 is CASSLEGGSINSPLHF. The CDR3 nucleotides are TGTGCCAGCAGCCTGGAGGGGGGGTCTATCAATTCACCCCTCCACTTT.

This chain uses TRBV6-5 with TRBJ2-7, with a weak D call TRBD2 (6 bases). Germline CDR1 and CDR2: MNHEY and SVGAGI. The V end lost 8 bases, the J end lost 5 bases, and 19 bases lay between the germline ends. There are 14 residues in the CDR3. CDR3 in DNA: TGTGCCAGCGGAGACGGGAGAACGACGGACGAGCAGTACTTC. Protein product: CASGDGRTTDEQYF.

The V call is TRBV18, the J call TRBJ1-1; D remains unclear. The germline V and J ends were trimmed by 6 bases and 1 base, with 9 bases remaining between them. The germline CDR1 and CDR2 sequences are KGHSH and LQKENI. The CDR3 totals 13 residues. The DNA for the CDR3 is TGTGCCAGCTCCCTTAACTCGAACACTGAAGCTTTCTTT. Amino acids: CASSLNSNTEAFF.